This entry describes one T cell receptor beta chain. It has no known antigen specificity. No base quality information exists; no much larger clone differs at one position. Spanning cysteine to phenylalanine, the CDR3 consists of 15 amino acids. Only the CDR3 region is kept as DNA, spanning 45 bases read in frame from base 1. From a lookup of the germline V gene, CDR1 and CDR2 are SGHRS and YFSETQ. Relative to germline, V is missing 1 base and J is missing 4 bases, with 3 bases of the junction outside any gene match. Reads for this sample came from an Illumina NovaSeq 6000. TCRalpha and TCRbeta cDNA libraries were built by 5'RACE with constant-segment primers, adding sample barcodes and unique molecular identifiers. RNA was extracted from every sample with Trizol reagent. Library amplification was performed in two PCR steps, and a second sample barcode and Illumina TruSeq adapters were introduced in the second step. The libraries were sequenced on an Illumina NovaSeq using 2 x 150 bp paired-end reads. The study's processing was this. The reads were demultiplexed and collapsed into UMI-guided consensus sequences using migec v1.2.7. With mixcr v2.1.11, UMI consensuses were aligned to TRA and TRB V and J templates and assembled into clonotypes. A clonotype was counted as expanded or contracted only if both edgeR and NoisET called the change significant, with noise models trained on biological replicates. For edgeR calls, the cutoffs were a false discovery rate-adjusted p below 0.01 and a log2 fold-change threshold of 1. As an exploratory analysis of dynamics, max-normalized trajectories of the 1000 most abundant clonotypes were examined with PCA combined with hierarchical clustering. Separately sequenced CD4+ and CD8+ repertoires were used to assign the CD4 or CD8 phenotype of responding clones. Starting from the raw public reads, TCRdb applied fastp trimming at Q25, assembled clones with MiXCR and retained in-frame beta chains. Entries that share a CDR3 protein sequence are merged under the most common genes and DNA. The V and J calls, along with clone size, are taken from TCRdb and not from the paper's own processing. The table for this sample lists about 270,000 distinct CDR3 sequences; roughly 15% of them were counted only once. The top ten clones comprise 20% to 25% of the sample.

These data originate in a study of T-cell memory formation after mild COVID-19 listed by TCRdb under 2021. At the level of the whole study: TCR sequence clusters from the two donors were found to be largely donor specific. In two donors, T-cell clones that expanded and contracted after mild COVID-19 were followed by sequencing TCRalpha and TCRbeta repertoires longitudinally. The cohort comprised two young, previously healthy adult volunteers, one female and one male. The full study reports these points: The detection of some responding clones in pre-infection memory suggests that pre-existing cross-reactive memory T cells joined the SARS-CoV-2 response. Only two mild cases were covered in the study, and larger cohorts including severe cases with pre-infection samples were considered necessary. SARS-CoV-2 specificity was not confirmed for the second-wave clones peaking on day 37. Contracting CD4+ clones turned up mainly in the CM and EM memory subsets, whereas EMRA was where CD8+ clones were enriched. Balanced CD4/CD8 phenotypes were observed for clones contracting from day 15 to 85, whereas a bias towards CD4+ was observed for a second wave of clones expanding from day 15 to 37.

Ficoll-Paque density gradient centrifugation was the method used to isolate PBMCs. This clonotype originated in a young man who had mild COVID-19 (a few samples of this study predate the infection). The sample titles of this study are shuffled in the database, so cell type and time point are left out; the donor was told from shared clones. The sequencing sample was made of PBMCs or a T cell subset sorted from them (not recorded which). The rearranged chain carries TRBV5-1 and TRBJ2-1, with 9 bases aligning to TRBD2. The nucleotides are TGCGCCAGCAGCTTGTCTAGCGGGATATACAATGAGCAGTTCTTC. The encoded protein is CASSLSSGIYNEQFF.